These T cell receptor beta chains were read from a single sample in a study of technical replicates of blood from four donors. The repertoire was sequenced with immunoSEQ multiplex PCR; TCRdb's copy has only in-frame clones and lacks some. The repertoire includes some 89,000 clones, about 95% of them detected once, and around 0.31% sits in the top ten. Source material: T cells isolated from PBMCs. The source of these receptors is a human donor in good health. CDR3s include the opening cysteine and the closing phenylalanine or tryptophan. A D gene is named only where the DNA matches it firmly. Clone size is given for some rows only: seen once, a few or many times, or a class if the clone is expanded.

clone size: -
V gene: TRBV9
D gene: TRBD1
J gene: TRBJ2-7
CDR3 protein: CASSETGISYEQYF
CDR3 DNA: TGTGCCAGCAGCGAGACAGGGATTTCTTACGAGCAGTACTTC

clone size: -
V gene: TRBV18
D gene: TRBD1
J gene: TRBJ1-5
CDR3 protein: CASSVRDRVYLPQHF
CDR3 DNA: TGTGCCAGCTCAGTCCGGGACAGGGTATATCTGCCCCAGCATTTT

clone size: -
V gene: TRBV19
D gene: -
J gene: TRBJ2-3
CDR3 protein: CASSIGEQGDTQYF
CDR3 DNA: TGTGCCAGTAGTATAGGTGAACAGGGAGATACGCAGTATTTT

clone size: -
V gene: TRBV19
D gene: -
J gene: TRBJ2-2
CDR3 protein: CASKKSVNTGELFF
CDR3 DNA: TGTGCCAGTAAAAAGAGCGTTAACACCGGGGAGCTGTTTTTT

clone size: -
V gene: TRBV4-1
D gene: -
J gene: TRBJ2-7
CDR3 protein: CASSLKQGDLSREQYF
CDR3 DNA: TGCGCCAGCAGCCTCAAACAGGGAGATCTGTCGAGGGAGCAGTACTTC

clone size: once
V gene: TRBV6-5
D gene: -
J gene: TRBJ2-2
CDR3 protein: CASSYGSYTGELFF
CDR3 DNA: TGTGCCAGCAGTTACGGGAGCTACACCGGGGAGCTGTTTTTT

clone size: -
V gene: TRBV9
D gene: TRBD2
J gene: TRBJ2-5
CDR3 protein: CASSVGSSGAYQETQYF
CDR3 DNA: TGTGCCAGCAGCGTAGGGTCTAGCGGAGCGTACCAAGAGACCCAGTACTTC

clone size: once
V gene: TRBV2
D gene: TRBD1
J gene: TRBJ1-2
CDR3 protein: CASSQTGGANYGYTF
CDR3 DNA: TGTGCCAGCAGTCAAACAGGGGGGGCTAACTATGGCTACACCTTC

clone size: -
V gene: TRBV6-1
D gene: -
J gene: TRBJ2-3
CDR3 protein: CASMTRSTDTQYF
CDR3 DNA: TGTGCCAGCATGACACGGAGCACAGATACGCAGTATTTT

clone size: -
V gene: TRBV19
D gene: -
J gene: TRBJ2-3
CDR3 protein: CASSIRTTPGRTDTQYF
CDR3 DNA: TGTGCCAGTAGTATTCGGACTACCCCGGGCCGGACAGATACGCAGTATTTT

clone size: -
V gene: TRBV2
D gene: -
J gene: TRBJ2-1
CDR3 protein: CASSHGLGGDNEQFF
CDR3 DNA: TGTGCCAGCAGTCATGGATTAGGCGGGGACAATGAGCAGTTCTTC

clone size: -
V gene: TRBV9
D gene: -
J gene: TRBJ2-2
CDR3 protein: CASSVGHFANTGELFF
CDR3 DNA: TGTGCCAGCAGCGTAGGACACTTCGCGAACACCGGGGAGCTGTTTTTT

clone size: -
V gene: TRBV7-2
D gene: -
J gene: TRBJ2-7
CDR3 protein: CASSLAHRQILYEQYF
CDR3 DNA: TGTGCCAGCAGCTTAGCGCATAGACAGATCCTCTACGAGCAGTACTTC

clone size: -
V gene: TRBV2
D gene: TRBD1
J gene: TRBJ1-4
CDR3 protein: CASSAGQGAIEEKLFF
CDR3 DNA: TGTGCCAGCAGTGCCGGACAGGGGGCTATAGAAGAAAAACTGTTTTTT

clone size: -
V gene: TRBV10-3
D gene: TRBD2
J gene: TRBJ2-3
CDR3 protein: CAISEEGGPVVTDTQYF
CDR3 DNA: TGTGCCATCAGTGAGGAGGGAGGGCCAGTTGTTACAGATACGCAGTATTTT

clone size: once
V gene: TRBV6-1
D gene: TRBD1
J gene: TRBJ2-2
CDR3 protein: CASSDPFTGGDEAGELFF
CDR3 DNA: TGTGCCAGCAGTGATCCCTTCACAGGGGGCGATGAGGCCGGGGAGCTGTTTTTT

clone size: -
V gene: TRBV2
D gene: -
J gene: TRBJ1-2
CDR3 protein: CASSESQQGTYGYTF
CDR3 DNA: TGTGCCAGCAGTGAAAGCCAACAGGGAACCTATGGCTACACCTTC

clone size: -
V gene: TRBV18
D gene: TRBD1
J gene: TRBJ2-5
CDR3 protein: CASSSQGAGETQYF
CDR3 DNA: TGTGCCAGCTCGTCACAGGGGGCAGGGGAGACCCAGTACTTC

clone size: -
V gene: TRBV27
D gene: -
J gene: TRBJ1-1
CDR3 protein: CASSGRGGHGNTEAFF
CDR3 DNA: TGTGCCAGCAGCGGGAGGGGGGGGCATGGGAACACTGAAGCTTTCTTT

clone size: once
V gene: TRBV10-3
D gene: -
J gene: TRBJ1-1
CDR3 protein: CAIRGDMNTEAFF
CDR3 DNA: TGTGCCATCAGAGGGGATATGAACACTGAAGCTTTCTTT

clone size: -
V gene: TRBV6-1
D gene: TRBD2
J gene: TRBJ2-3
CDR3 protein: CASSEGVLAGLDTQYF
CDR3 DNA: TGTGCCAGCAGTGAAGGGGTTCTAGCGGGATTAGATACGCAGTATTTT

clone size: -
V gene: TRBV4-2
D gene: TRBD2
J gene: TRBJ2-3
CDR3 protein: CASSQDGTSGLTDTQYF
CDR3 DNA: TGTGCCAGCAGCCAAGATGGGACTAGCGGACTCACAGATACGCAGTATTTT

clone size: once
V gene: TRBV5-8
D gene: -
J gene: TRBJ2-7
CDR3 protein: CASRRGYREGDYEQYF
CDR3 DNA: TGTGCCAGCAGAAGGGGTTACAGGGAGGGGGACTACGAGCAGTACTTC

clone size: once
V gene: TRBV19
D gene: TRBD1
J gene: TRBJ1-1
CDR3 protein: CASSRQGSSEAFF
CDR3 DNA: TGTGCCAGTAGTAGACAGGGTAGCAGTGAAGCTTTCTTT

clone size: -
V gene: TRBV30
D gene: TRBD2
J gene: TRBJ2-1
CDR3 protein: CAWSGVAGGPESYNEQFF
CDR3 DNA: TGTGCCTGGAGCGGGGTAGCGGGAGGGCCCGAGTCCTACAATGAGCAGTTCTTC

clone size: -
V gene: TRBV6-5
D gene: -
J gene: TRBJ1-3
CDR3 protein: CASSSLGDIGLYTIYF
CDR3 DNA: TGTGCCAGCAGTTCCCTCGGGGACATCGGTCTCTACACCATATATTTT

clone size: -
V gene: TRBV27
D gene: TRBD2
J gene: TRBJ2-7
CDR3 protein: CASSSLLAMGSYEQYF
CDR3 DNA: TGTGCCAGCAGTTCCTTACTAGCGATGGGCTCCTACGAGCAGTACTTC

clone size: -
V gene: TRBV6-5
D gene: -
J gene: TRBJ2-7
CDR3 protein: CASSYSTGGPSYEQYF
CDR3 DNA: TGTGCCAGCAGTTATTCGACTGGGGGCCCGTCCTACGAGCAGTACTTC

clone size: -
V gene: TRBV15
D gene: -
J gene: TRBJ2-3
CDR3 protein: CAPLDGDTQYF
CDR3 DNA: TGTGCCCCCCTAGATGGAGATACGCAGTATTTT

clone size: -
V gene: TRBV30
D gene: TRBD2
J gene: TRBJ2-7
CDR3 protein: CAWSGGGGLYEQYF
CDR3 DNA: TGTGCCTGGAGTGGGGGCGGGGGACTCTACGAGCAGTACTTC

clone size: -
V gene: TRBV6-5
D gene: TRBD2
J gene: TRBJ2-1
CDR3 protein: CASSLTSGSLDEQFF
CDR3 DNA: TGTGCCAGCAGCCTTACTAGCGGGAGTTTAGATGAGCAGTTCTTC

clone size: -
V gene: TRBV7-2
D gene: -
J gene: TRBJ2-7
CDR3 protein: CASSLGAGDSYEQYF
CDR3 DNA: TGTGCCAGCAGCTTAGGGGCAGGGGACTCCTACGAGCAGTACTTC

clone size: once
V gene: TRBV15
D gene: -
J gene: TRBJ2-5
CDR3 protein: CATSTGVGETQYF
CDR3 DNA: TGTGCCACCAGCACCGGAGTGGGAGAGACCCAGTACTTC

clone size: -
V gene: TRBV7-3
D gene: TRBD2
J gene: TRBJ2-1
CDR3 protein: CASSFNPRTSGIRYNEQFF
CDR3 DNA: TGTGCCAGCAGCTTTAACCCGAGGACTAGCGGGATAAGGTACAATGAGCAGTTCTTC

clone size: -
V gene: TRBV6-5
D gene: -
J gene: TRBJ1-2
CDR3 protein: CASSYSIQGYGYTF
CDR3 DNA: TGTGCCAGCAGTTACTCGATACAGGGCTATGGCTACACCTTC

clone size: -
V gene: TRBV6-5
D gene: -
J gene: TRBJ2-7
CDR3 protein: CASSYSEGGQEQYF
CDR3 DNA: TGTGCCAGCAGTTACTCGGAGGGAGGTCAAGAGCAGTACTTC

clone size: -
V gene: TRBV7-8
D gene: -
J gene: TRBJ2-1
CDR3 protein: CASSLAPKNYNEQFF
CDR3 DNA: TGTGCCAGCAGCTTAGCGCCTAAGAACTACAATGAGCAGTTCTTC

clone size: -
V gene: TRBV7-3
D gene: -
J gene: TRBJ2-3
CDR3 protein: CASSFLQKADTQYF
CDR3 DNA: TGTGCCAGCAGCTTCCTACAGAAGGCAGATACGCAGTATTTT

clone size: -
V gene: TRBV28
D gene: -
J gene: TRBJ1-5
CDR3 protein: CASSLAGDAQPQHF
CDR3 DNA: TGTGCCAGCAGTTTAGCAGGGGATGCCCAGCCCCAGCATTTT

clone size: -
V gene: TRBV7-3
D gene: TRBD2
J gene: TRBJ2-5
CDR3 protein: CASSLTALSGQETQYF
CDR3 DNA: TGTGCCAGCAGCTTAACCGCACTTAGCGGGCAAGAGACCCAGTACTTC

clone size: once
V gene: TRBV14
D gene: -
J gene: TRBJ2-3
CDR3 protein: CASSQDRADTQYF
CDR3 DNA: TGTGCCAGCAGCCAAGACAGGGCAGATACGCAGTATTTT

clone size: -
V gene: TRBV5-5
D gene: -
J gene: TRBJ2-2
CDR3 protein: CASSLQASHGELFF
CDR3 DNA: TGTGCCAGCAGCCTGCAGGCCTCCCACGGGGAGCTGTTTTTT

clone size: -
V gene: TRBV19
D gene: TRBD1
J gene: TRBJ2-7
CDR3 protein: CATESGTGSYEQYF
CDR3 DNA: TGTGCCACCGAGTCCGGGACAGGTTCTTACGAGCAGTACTTC

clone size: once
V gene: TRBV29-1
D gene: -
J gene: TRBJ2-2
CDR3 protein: CSVDGPTGELFF
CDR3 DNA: TGCAGCGTTGACGGTCCCACCGGGGAGCTGTTTTTT

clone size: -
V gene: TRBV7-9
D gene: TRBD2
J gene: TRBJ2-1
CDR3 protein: CASSPQGERELFF
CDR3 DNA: TGTGCCAGCAGCCCCCAGGGAGAGCGGGAGCTGTTCTTC

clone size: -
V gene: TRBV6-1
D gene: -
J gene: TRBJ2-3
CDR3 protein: CASNSGLAPDTQYF
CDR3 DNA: TGTGCCAGCAATTCCGGGCTAGCACCAGATACGCAGTATTTT

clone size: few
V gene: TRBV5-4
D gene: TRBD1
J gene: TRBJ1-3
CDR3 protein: CASSDGQGPDTIYF
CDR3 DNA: TGTGCCAGCAGCGACGGACAGGGGCCGGACACCATATATTTT

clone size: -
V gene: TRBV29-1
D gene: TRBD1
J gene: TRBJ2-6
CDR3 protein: CGTQDRESSGANVLTF
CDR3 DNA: TGCGGAACGCAGGACAGGGAAAGCTCTGGGGCCAACGTCCTGACTTTC

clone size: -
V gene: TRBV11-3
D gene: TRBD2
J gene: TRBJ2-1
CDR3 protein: CASSLDLGAGSYNEQFF
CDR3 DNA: TGTGCCAGCAGCTTAGATTTAGGAGCGGGATCCTACAATGAGCAGTTCTTC

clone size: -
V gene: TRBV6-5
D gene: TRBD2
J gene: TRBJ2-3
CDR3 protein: CASSRGLAGALMQYF
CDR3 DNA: TGTGCCAGCAGTCGGGGACTAGCGGGAGCGTTGATGCAGTATTTT

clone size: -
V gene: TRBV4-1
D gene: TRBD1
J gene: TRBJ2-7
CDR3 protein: CASSRARTGVPYEQYF
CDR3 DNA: TGCGCCAGCAGCCGAGCCAGGACAGGGGTACCCTACGAGCAGTACTTC

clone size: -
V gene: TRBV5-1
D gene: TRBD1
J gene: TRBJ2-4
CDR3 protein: CASSLATGGKNIQYF
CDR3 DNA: TGCGCCAGCAGCTTGGCGACAGGGGGCAAAAACATTCAGTACTTC

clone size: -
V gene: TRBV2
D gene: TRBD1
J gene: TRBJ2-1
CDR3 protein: CASKTDRGLGNEQFF
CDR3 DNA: TGTGCCAGCAAGACCGACAGGGGGCTCGGGAATGAGCAGTTCTTC

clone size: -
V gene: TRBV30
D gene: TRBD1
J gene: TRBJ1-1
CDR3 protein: CAWRGQANTEAFF
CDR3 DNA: TGTGCCTGGAGGGGACAGGCGAACACTGAAGCTTTCTTT

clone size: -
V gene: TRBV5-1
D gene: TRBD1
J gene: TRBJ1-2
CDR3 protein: CASTRDRGYGYTF
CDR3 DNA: TGCGCCAGCACCCGGGACAGGGGGTATGGCTACACCTTC